These 19 T cell receptor beta chains were sequenced from one sample in a study of cytomegalovirus exposure and HLA in healthy donors. This PCR relied on a set of 60 Vbeta primers and 13 Jbeta primers. TCRdb's copy holds only in-frame clones and misses some; the assay was immunoSEQ multiplex PCR. The top ten hold 1.6% of the sample, which has roughly 100,000 clones, 82% seen once. Sequenced input: PBMCs. These receptors came from a man aged 50-59 years in good health and CMV-seronegative.

This clone came up a few times. The rearrangement uses TRBV5-4 and TRBJ1-2, with unresolved D. The CDR3 spans 14 residues. V gave up 6 bases and J gave up 3 bases, with 15 bases separating them. The germline gives CDR1 SGHNT, CDR2 YYREEE (reference sequence). CDR3 region: CASTLGGTDYGYTF. CDR3 DNA sequence: TGTGCCAGCACCTTAGGAGGTACCGACTATGGCTACACCTTC.

This clone was seen a handful of times. This chain uses TRBV30 with TRBJ1-5, with D possibly matching TRBD1 (6 bases). This CDR3 comprises 12 residues. V lost 1 base and J lost 7, with 8 bases in between. Looked up from germline, CDR1 is GTSNPN and CDR2 is SVGIG (reference sequence). The DNA for the CDR3 is TGTGCCTGGAGTGCACAGGGCCAGCCCCAGCATTTT. Translated, it gives CAWSAQGQPQHF.

This clone was found once. The V call is TRBV2, the J call TRBJ1-6, with D tentatively TRBD1 (6 bases). This CDR3 has 15 amino acids. Germline CDR1 is SNHLY and CDR2 is FYNNEI. V was pared by 6 bases and J by 7 bases, with 16 bases between. The CDR3 sequence: CASSPQGRGNSPLHF. The CDR3 DNA sequence: TGTGCCAGCAGCCCACAGGGAAGGGGGAATTCACCCCTCCACTTT.

The count of this clone is one. The V and J genes are TRBV4-2 and TRBJ2-5; D may be TRBD1 (5 bases). With 1 base removed from V and 3 bases from J, the gap between germline ends came to 15 bases. The CDR3 sequence is 16 residues long. Germline CDR1 and CDR2: LGHNA and YNFKEQ. The CDR3, as DNA: TGTGCCAGCAGCCAAGTCCAGGGCTCTCAAAAAGAGACCCAGTACTTC. This sequence encodes CASSQVQGSQKETQYF.

This clone was counted once. This rearrangement joins TRBV29-1 to TRBJ1-2; no definite D call. V shed 3 bases and J shed 8 bases, with 16 bases lying between them. Germline CDR1 SQVTM, CDR2 ANQGSEA. The CDR3 totals 13 residues. The CDR3 protein is CSVDSPLSYGYTF. The CDR3 nucleotides are TGCAGCGTTGATTCCCCTTTGAGCTACGGCTACACCTTC.

V usage is TRBV28 and J usage is TRBJ2-7, with a possible D match to TRBD2 (6 bases). Per germline, CDR1 MDHEN and CDR2 SYDVKM. V was clipped by 5 bases and J by 3 bases, with 17 bases between them. This CDR3 contains 15 residues. CDR3 sequence (DNA): TGTGCCAGCAGTCCCTCAGGGAGGCCGGACTACGAGCAGTACGTC. Amino acid sequence: CASSPSGRPDYEQYV.

This rearrangement joins TRBV7-2 to TRBJ2-1, with a possible D match to TRBD2 (5 bases). Trimming pared 4 bases from V and 6 bases from J, leaving 13 bases between. This CDR3 spans 14 amino acids. Germline V CDR1 and CDR2: SGHTA, FQGNSA. CDR3 nucleotide sequence: TGTGCCAGCAGCTCCCTGTACGGACTCAATGAGCAGTTCTTC. Translation gives CASSSLYGLNEQFF.

J is TRBJ2-2 and V is TRBV7-9; 7 nucleotides agree with TRBD1. CDR1 and CDR2 (germline): SEHNR, FQNEAQ (reference sequence). V shed 1 base, J shed 3 bases, and the junction held 5 bases outside the gene matches. There are 16 residues in the CDR3. The DNA for the CDR3 is TGTGCCAGCAGCTTAGATACAGGGGATGACACCGGGGAGCTGTTTTTT. As protein: CASSLDTGDDTGELFF.

The count of this clone is one. The chain combines TRBV15 with TRBJ2-5; TRBD2 matches at 9 bases. J gave up 5 bases and V 7 bases, and 14 bases lay outside the gene matches. Per the germline V gene, CDR1 is LNHNV and CDR2 is YYDKDF (reference sequence). CDR3 length equals 16 residues. CDR3 DNA: TGTGCCACCACCTACAGAGCAGCGGGGGGAGGTGAGACCCAGTACTTC. This encodes CATTYRAAGGGETQYF.

This chain uses TRBV6-5 with TRBJ1-4; 10 bases are a match to TRBD1. The germline V gene encodes CDR1 MNHEY and CDR2 SVGAGI. J was trimmed by 7 bases and V by 0 bases; bases with no gene match: 2. CDR3 length: 15 residues. Here the CDR3 DNA reads TGTGCCAGCAGTTACTCGAGACAGGGGGCTGAAAAACTGTTTTTT. The encoded protein is CASSYSRQGAEKLFF.

The rearrangement links TRBV9 to TRBJ2-2, with a possible D match to TRBD2 (6 bases). V lost 0 bases and J 4 bases, leaving 13 bases between the germline ends. Germline V gene sequence: CDR1 SGDLS, CDR2 YYNGEE. The length of the CDR3 is 16 residues. The CDR3 spells CASSVAASVGTGELFF. CDR3 in DNA: TGTGCCAGCAGCGTAGCTGCTAGCGTCGGCACCGGGGAGCTGTTTTTT.

The chain uses TRBV5-1 and TRBJ2-7; D is perhaps TRBD1 (6 bases). CDR3 size: 13 residues. The V end lost 2 bases, the J end lost 5 bases, and 11 bases lay between the germline ends. Germline lookup yields CDR1 SGHRS and CDR2 YFSETQ. CDR3 coding DNA: TGCGCCAGCAGCTTTAACAGGGTCCACGAGCAGTACGTC. As protein: CASSFNRVHEQYV.

The genes are TRBV11-3 and TRBJ2-5, with 8 positions matching TRBD1. Germline V gene data show CDR1 as SGHNT and CDR2 as YENEEA. V lost 6 bases and J lost 5; bases outside the gene matches: 8. CDR3 length equals 14 residues. The CDR3 loop is CASSSQGAKETQYF. The CDR3 coding sequence is TGTGCCAGCAGTTCTCAGGGGGCGAAGGAGACCCAGTACTTC.

This chain uses TRBV15 with TRBJ1-4; 7 bases map to TRBD1. Looked up from germline, CDR1 is LNHNV and CDR2 is YYDKDF (reference sequence). This CDR3 spans 15 amino acids. V was pared by 0 bases and J by 4 bases, with 2 bases of the junction left unmatched. The CDR3, as DNA: TGTGCCACCAGCAGAGATAGACAGGGTAATGAAAAACTGTTTTTT. The encoded protein is CATSRDRQGNEKLFF.

J is TRBJ1-5 and V is TRBV27; D is ambiguous. The CDR3 is made up of 12 amino acids. Germline CDR1 reads MNHEY; CDR2 reads SMNVEV (reference sequence). The V end was cut by 4 bases, the J end by 9 bases, with 10 bases between. The CDR3 protein is CASSSSSGPQHF. DNA for the CDR3: TGTGCCAGCAGTTCCAGCTCGGGGCCCCAGCATTTT.

The chain employs TRBV5-1 and TRBJ1-1; a possible D gene is TRBD1 (5 bases). The germline V and J ends were trimmed by 2 bases and 1 base, with 15 bases remaining between them. The CDR3 spans 16 residues. Germline CDR1 is SGHRS and CDR2 is YFSETQ. The CDR3 nucleotides read TGCGCCAGCAGCTTTGGGAGGGGTGGGGGGAACACTGAAGCTTTCTTT. Translating it yields CASSFGRGGGNTEAFF.

Ten or more counts support this clone. The V and J genes are TRBV27 and TRBJ1-4; D not certain. The length of the CDR3 is 17 residues. CDR1 and CDR2 from the germline V gene are MNHEY and SMNVEV (reference sequence). The germline V and J ends were trimmed by 4 bases and 0 bases, with 15 bases remaining between them. The DNA for the CDR3 is TGTGCCAGCAGTTGGGCCGGAACACGCTCAACTAATGAAAAACTGTTTTTT. Translated, it gives CASSWAGTRSTNEKLFF.

The chain has TRBV5-4 and TRBJ2-6; D unresolved. Looked up from germline, CDR1 is SGHNT and CDR2 is YYREEE (reference sequence). The CDR3 loop spans 16 amino acids. Trimming stripped 5 bases from V and 0 bases from J, with 12 bases between. The CDR3 region is CASSPPYLSGANVLTF. In nucleotides, the CDR3 is TGTGCCAGCAGTCCTCCCTATCTCTCTGGGGCCAACGTCCTGACTTTC.

CDR3 in DNA: TGTGCCAGCACTGCTGATGGGGGCGTGGATACGCAGTATTTT. As protein: CASTADGGVDTQYF. The chain links TRBV6-1 to TRBJ2-3; maybe TRBD1 (6 bases). This CDR3 comprises 14 residues. Germline CDR1 MNHNS, CDR2 SASEGT. V was pared by 7 bases and J by 6 bases, with 17 bases between.